The text below deals with one T cell receptor beta chain. These data belong to a study of T cell changes during pregnancy in multiple sclerosis. Germline V gives CDR1 GTSNPN, CDR2 SVGIG (reference sequence). V gave up 3 bases and J gave up 1 base; unmatched junction bases: 4. This CDR3 region has 14 residues. Profiling relied on immunoSEQ multiplex PCR, and the TCRdb table lists in-frame clones only, not all of them. Here the sample spans 20,000 to 25,000 clones, about 87% being singletons. The V gene is TRBV30, the J gene TRBJ2-7, with 9 nucleotides matching TRBD2. This receptor was identified in a female donor in good health, enrolled as a control in a pregnancy study. This specimen consisted of CD8+ T cells from peripheral blood mononuclear cells, obtained in the second trimester of pregnancy. CDR3 in DNA: TGTGCCTGGAGCCGACTAGCGGCTTCCTACGAGCAGTACTTC. This encodes CAWSRLAASYEQYF.